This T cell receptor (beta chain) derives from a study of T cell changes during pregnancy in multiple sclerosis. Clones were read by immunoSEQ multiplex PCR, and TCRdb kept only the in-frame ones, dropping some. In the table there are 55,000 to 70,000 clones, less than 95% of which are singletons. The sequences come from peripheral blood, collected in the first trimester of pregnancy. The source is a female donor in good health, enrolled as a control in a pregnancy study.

CDR3 region: CASSPQQNTGELFF. The CDR3 DNA sequence: TGTGCCAGCAGTCCCCAACAGAACACCGGGGAGCTGTTTTTT. This rearrangement joins TRBV6-6 to TRBJ2-2; D is ambiguous. CDR1 is MNHNY, CDR2 SVGAGI, per germline (reference sequence). The ends were cut back, 5 bases at V and 1 base at J, with 8 bases in the middle. CDR3 length equals 14 residues.